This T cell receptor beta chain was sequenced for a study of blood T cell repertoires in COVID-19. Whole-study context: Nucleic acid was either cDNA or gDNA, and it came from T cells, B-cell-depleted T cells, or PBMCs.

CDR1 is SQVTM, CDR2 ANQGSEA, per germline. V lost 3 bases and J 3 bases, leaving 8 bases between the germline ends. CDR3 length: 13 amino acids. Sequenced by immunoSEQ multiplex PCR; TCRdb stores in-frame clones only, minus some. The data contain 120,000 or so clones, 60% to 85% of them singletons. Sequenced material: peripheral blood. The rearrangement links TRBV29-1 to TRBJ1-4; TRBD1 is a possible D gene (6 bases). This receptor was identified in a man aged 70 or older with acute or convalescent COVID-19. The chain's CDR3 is CSVDAGANEKLFF. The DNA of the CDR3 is TGCAGCGTTGACGCAGGGGCTAATGAAAAACTGTTTTTT.